This record concerns one T cell receptor (beta chain) sequence. Trimming removed 5 bases from V and 6 bases from J; junction bases left unmatched: 7. This CDR3 is 15 amino acids long. CDR1 SEHNR and CDR2 FQNEAQ come from the germline V gene (reference sequence). This specimen comes from a study of blood T cell repertoires in COVID-19. Study background: Material from acute and convalescent COVID-19 was sourced from the United States, Italy and Spain. T cells, B-cell-depleted T cells, or PBMCs provided the cDNA or gDNA that served as material.

Clones were read by immunoSEQ multiplex PCR, and TCRdb kept only the in-frame ones, dropping some. The table includes under 100,000 clones, 75% to 90% detected once. The chain combines TRBV7-9 with TRBJ2-3; 11 nucleotides align to TRBD2. Sequenced input: peripheral blood. The TCR originated in a human donor in a cohort sampled during active COVID-19. The CDR3 loop reads CASSLTSGSADTQYF. The DNA of the CDR3 is TGTGCCAGCAGCCTCACTAGCGGGAGTGCGGATACGCAGTATTTT.